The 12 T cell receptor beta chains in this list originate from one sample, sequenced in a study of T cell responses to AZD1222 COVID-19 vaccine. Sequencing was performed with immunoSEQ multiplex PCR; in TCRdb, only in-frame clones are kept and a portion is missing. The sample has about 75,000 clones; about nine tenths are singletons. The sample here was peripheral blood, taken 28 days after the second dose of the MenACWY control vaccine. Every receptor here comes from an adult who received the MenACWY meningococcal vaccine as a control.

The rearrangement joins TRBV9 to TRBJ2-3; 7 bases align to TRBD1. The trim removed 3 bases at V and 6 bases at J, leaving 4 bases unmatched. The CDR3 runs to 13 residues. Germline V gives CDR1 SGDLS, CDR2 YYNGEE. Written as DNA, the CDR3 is TGTGCCAGCAGCGAGGGGGCCGCCGATACGCAGTATTTT. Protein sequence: CASSEGAADTQYF.

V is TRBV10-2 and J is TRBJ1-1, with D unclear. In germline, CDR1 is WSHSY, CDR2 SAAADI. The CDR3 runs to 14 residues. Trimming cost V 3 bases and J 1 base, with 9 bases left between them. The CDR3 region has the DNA TGCGCCAGCAGTGAAGCGGAGTCGAACACTGAAGCTTTCTTT. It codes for CASSEAESNTEAFF.

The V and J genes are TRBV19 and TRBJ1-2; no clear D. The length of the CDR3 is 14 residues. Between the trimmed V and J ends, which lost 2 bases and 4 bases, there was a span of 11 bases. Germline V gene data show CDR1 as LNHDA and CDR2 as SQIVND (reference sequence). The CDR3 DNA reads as TGTGCCAGTAGTATAACCGCCGGACTCTATGGCTACACCTTC. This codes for CASSITAGLYGYTF.

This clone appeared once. CDR3 sequence reads: CASSQGESGLSTDTQYF. CDR3 in DNA: TGCGCCAGCAGCCAGGGGGAAAGCGGATTGAGCACAGATACGCAGTATTTT. The V call is TRBV5-1, the J call TRBJ2-3; 7 bases fit TRBD1. CDR3 length: 17 amino acids. Losses at the gene ends were 4 bases for V and 0 bases for J; bases not matched to a gene: 11. Per the germline V gene, CDR1 is SGHRS and CDR2 is YFSETQ.

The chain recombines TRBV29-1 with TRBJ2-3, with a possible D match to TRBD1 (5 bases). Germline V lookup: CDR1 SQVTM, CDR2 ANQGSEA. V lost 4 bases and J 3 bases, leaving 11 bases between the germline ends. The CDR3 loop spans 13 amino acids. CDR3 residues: CSVVRQGTDTQYF. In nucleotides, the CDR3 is TGCAGCGTTGTGCGGCAGGGAACAGATACGCAGTATTTT.

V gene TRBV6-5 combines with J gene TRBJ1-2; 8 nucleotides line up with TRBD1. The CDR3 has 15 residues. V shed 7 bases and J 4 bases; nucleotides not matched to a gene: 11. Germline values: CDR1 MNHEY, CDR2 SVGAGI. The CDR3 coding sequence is TGTGCCAGCACAAAGACAGGGGAACCCGGCTATGGCTACACCTTC. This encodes CASTKTGEPGYGYTF.

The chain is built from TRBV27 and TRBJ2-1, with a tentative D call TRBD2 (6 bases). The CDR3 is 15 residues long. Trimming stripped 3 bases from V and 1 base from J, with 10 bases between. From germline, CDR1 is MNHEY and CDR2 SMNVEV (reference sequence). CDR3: CASSLGGGSYNEQFF. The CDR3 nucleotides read TGTGCCAGCAGTTTGGGGGGAGGATCCTACAATGAGCAGTTCTTC.

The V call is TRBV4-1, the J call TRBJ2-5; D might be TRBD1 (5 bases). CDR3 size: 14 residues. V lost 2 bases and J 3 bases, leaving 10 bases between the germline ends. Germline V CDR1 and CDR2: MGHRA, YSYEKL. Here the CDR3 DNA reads TGCGCCAGCAGCCAATGGAGCAGGGAAGAGACCCAGTACTTC. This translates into CASSQWSREETQYF.

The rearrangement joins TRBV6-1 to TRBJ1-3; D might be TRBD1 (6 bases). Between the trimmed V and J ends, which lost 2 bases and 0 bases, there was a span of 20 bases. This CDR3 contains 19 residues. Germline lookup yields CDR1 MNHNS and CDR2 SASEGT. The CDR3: CASSERGGGTKASGNTIYF. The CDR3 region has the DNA TGTGCCAGCAGTGAAAGGGGGGGAGGCACTAAAGCCTCTGGAAACACCATATATTTT.

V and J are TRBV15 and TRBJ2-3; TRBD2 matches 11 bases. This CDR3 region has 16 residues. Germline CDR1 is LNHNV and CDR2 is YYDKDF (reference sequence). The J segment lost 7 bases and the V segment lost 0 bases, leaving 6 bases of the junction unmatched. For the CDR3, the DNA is TGTGCCACCAGCAGAGATCTTAGCGGGGGGGAGAATACGCAGTATTTT. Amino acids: CATSRDLSGGENTQYF.

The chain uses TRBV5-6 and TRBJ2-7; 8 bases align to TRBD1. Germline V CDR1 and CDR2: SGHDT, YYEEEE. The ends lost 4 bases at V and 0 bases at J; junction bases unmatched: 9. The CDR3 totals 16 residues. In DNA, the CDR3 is TGTGCCAGCAGCCCCCCGGGGGACAGGCTCTCCTACGAGCAGTACTTC. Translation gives CASSPPGDRLSYEQYF.

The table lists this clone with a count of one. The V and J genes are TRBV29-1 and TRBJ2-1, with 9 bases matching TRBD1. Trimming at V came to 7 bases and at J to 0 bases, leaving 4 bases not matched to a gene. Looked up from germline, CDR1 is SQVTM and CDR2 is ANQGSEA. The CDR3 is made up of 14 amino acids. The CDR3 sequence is CSGDRASSYNEQFF. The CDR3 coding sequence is TGCAGCGGGGACAGGGCGAGCTCCTACAATGAGCAGTTCTTC.